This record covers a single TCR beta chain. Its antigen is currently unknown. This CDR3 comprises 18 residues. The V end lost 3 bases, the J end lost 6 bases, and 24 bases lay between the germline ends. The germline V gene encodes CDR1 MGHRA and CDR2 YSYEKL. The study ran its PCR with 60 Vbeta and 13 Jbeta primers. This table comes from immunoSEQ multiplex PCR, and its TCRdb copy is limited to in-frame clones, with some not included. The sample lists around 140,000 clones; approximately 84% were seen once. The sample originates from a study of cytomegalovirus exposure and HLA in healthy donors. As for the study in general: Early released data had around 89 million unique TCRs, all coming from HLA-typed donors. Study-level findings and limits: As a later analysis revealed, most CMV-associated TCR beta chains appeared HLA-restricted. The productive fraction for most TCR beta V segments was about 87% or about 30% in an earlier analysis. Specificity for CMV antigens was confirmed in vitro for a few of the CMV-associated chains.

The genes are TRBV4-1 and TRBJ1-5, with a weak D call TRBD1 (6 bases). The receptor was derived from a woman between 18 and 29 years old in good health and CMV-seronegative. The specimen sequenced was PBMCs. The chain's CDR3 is CASSQLLLTGHGGQPQHF. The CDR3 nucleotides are TGCGCCAGCAGCCAGCTCCTGTTGACAGGTCATGGGGGTCAGCCCCAGCATTTT.